The present TCR beta chain was sequenced within a study of blood T cell repertoires in COVID-19. Study background: The study drew acute and convalescent COVID-19 samples from the United States, Italy and Spain. Nucleic acid was either cDNA or gDNA, and it came from T cells, B-cell-depleted T cells, or PBMCs.

The V gene's germline CDR1 is MDHEN and CDR2 SYDVKM. Trimming took 5 bases from V and 3 from J, leaving 14 bases between them. The CDR3 length is 14 residues. This clone was seen just once. Authors' processing steps: Estimation of nucleated cell counts was performed using reference gene primer amplification. Produced via immunoSEQ multiplex PCR; TCRdb's table is partial and in-frame only. V, J and clone size were drawn from that table, and D and trimming were deduced from the DNA. The sample includes over 30,000 clones, about 82% of them seen just once. Source material: peripheral blood. The chain carries TRBV28 and TRBJ2-7; perhaps TRBD2 as D (7 bases). This TCR was sampled from a man older than 75 with active or convalescent COVID-19. The CDR3 sequence: CASSRGGADYEQYF. In DNA, the CDR3 is TGTGCCAGCAGTAGAGGGGGGGCCGACTACGAGCAGTACTTC.